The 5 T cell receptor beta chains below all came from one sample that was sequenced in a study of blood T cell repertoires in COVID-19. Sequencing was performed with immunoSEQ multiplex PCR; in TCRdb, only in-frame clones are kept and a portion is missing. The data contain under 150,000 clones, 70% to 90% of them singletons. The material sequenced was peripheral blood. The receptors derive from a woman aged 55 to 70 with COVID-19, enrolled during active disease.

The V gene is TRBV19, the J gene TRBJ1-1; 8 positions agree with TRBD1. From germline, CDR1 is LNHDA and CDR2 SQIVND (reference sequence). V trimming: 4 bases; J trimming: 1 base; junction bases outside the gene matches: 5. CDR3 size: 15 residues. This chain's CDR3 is CASSKLGQANTEAFF. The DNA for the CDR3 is TGTGCCAGTAGTAAACTGGGACAGGCGAACACTGAAGCTTTCTTT.

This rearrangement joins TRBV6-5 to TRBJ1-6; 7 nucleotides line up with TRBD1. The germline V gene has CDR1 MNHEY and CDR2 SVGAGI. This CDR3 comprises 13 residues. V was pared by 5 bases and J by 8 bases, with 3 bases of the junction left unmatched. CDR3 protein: CASSLDRDSPLHF. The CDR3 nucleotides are TGTGCCAGCAGTCTAGACAGGGATTCACCCCTCCACTTT.

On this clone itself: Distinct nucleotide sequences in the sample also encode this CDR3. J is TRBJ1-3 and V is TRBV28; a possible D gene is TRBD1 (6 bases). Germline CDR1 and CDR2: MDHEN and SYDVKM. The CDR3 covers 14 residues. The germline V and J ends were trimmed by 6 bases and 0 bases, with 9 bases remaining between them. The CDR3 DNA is TGTGCCAGCAGCTTACAGGGCTCTGGAAACACCATATATTTT. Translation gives CASSLQGSGNTIYF. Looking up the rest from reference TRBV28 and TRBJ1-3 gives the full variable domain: DVKVTQSSRYLVKRTGEKVFLECVQDMDHENMFWYRQDPGLGLRLIYFSYDVKMKEKGDIPEGYSVSREKKERFSLILESASTNQTSMYLCASSLQGSGNTIYFGEGSWLTVV.

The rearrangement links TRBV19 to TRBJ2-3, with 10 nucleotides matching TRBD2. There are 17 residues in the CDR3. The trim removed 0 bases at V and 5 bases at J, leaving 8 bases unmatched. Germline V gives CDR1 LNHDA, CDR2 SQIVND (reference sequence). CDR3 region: CASSIDYGASGGDTQYF. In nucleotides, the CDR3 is TGTGCCAGTAGTATAGATTATGGCGCTAGCGGGGGAGATACGCAGTATTTT.

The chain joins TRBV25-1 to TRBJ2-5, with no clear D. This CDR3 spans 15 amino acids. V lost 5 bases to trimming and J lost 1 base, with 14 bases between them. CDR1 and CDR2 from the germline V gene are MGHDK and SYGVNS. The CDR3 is CASSRGARVQETQYF. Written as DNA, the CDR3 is TGTGCCAGCAGTCGAGGAGCACGCGTCCAAGAGACCCAGTACTTC.